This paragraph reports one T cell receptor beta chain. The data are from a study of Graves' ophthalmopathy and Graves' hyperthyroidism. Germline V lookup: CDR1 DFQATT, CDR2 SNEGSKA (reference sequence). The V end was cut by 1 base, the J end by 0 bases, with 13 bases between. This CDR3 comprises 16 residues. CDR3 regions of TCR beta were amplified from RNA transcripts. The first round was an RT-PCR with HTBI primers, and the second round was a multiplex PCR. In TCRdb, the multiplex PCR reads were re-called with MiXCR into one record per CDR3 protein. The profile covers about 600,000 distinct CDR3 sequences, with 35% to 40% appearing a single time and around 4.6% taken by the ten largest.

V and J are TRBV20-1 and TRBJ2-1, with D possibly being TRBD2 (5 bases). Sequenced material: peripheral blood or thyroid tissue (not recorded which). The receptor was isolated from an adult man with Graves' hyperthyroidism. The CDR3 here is CSARAGFGISYNEQFF. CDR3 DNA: TGCAGTGCTAGAGCGGGGTTCGGGATCTCCTACAATGAGCAGTTCTTC.